Listed below are T cell receptor beta chains from one sample, sequenced in a study of blood T cell repertoires in COVID-19. The repertoire was sequenced with immunoSEQ multiplex PCR; TCRdb's copy has only in-frame clones and lacks some. The profile covers a few hundred thousand clones, with about 87% appearing a single time and about 3% taken by the ten largest. The sequenced sample was peripheral blood. The receptors shown here come from a human donor in a cohort sampled during active COVID-19. Both conserved end residues are part of each CDR3. The order of the fields is clone size, D gene, J gene, V gene, CDR3 DNA, CDR3 protein. The D gene is left open where the match is weak. Size is omitted from some rows. Given values are once, few, many or a class for expanded clones.

. | . | TRBJ2-5 | TRBV2 | TGTGCCAGCAGACCTACAGGGCTCCAAGAGACCCAGTACTTC | CASRPTGLQETQYF
. | . | TRBJ2-7 | TRBV2 | TGTGCCAGCAGTGAATCCGACGGAGCCTACGAGCAGTACTTC | CASSESDGAYEQYF
few | TRBD2 | TRBJ2-2 | TRBV15 | TGTGCCACCAGCAGAGATCCAGCGGGAGACACCGGGGAGCTGTTTTTT | CATSRDPAGDTGELFF
few | . | TRBJ1-4 | TRBV6-6 | TGTGCCAGCAGTTATGGGCTCTTTGAAAAACTGTTTTTT | CASSYGLFEKLFF
. | . | TRBJ2-4 | TRBV15 | TGTGCCACCAGCAGACAGGGACTAGCCAAAAACATTCAGTACTTC | CATSRQGLAKNIQYF
. | TRBD2 | TRBJ2-3 | TRBV19 | TGTGCCAGTAGTATAAAGAGCGGGAGGGCCCGGACGCAGTATTTT | CASSIKSGRARTQYF
. | TRBD1 | TRBJ2-7 | TRBV6-5 | TGTGCCAGCAGGCAAACGCAGGGGGCTGGGGGGTACTTC | CASRQTQGAGGYF
. | . | TRBJ2-1 | TRBV3-1/TRBV3-2 | TGTGCCAGCAGCCAAACCCCACTTGACTACAATGAGCAGTTCTTC | CASSQTPLDYNEQFF
once | . | TRBJ2-3 | TRBV25-1 | TGTGCCAGCAGTGACCGCGGGAAGGGGGGGGATACGCAGTATTTT | CASSDRGKGGDTQYF
once | TRBD1 | TRBJ2-5 | TRBV28 | TGTGCCAGCAGGAGCCCTATGGGACAGGGGGCCGGAGAGACCCAGTACTTC | CASRSPMGQGAGETQYF
. | TRBD1 | TRBJ1-2 | TRBV5-1 | TGCGCCAGCAGCTTGGGGGCCTACGGGACAGGGGTGAGGGACTACTATGGCTACACCTTC | CASSLGAYGTGVRDYYGYTF
. | . | TRBJ1-2 | TRBV3-1/TRBV3-2 | TGTGCCAGCAGCCAAGATCCAGGGCGCGGCTACACCTTC | CASSQDPGRGYTF
. | TRBD2 | TRBJ2-7 | TRBV27 | TGTGCCAGCAGTTTACGGGCTAGCGGGGCAACCTACGAGCAGTACTTC | CASSLRASGATYEQYF
. | . | TRBJ1-4 | TRBV19 | TGTGCCAGCTACCCTGAAAAACTGTTTTTT | CASYPEKLFF
few | . | TRBJ2-7 | TRBV7-8 | TGTGCCAGCAGCCCGCCAGTAAGGGGCGGCGGGCAGTACTTC | CASSPPVRGGGQYF
. | . | TRBJ2-1 | TRBV30 | TGTGCCTGGGACGGAAGGGGGTCTTGGAATGAGCAGTTCTTC | CAWDGRGSWNEQFF
. | TRBD2 | TRBJ2-7 | TRBV18 | TGTGCCAGCTCACGGGGGGGACTACGGGGCGAGCAGTACTTC | CASSRGGLRGEQYF
. | TRBD1 | TRBJ2-3 | TRBV6-5 | TGTGCCAGCAGTCTGGGACAGGGGAACACAGATACGCAGTATTTT | CASSLGQGNTDTQYF
. | . | TRBJ2-2 | TRBV30 | TGTGCCTGGGGTAGGGGACATCACACCGGGGAGCTGTTTTTT | CAWGRGHHTGELFF
. | . | TRBJ2-1 | TRBV5-8 | TGTGCCAGCAGCTACCGGGGTGAGCAGTTCTTC | CASSYRGEQFF
many | . | TRBJ1-3 | TRBV30 | TGTGCCTGGAGTGTAAGTCGGCAGGGGACTGGAAACACCATATATTTT | CAWSVSRQGTGNTIYF
. | TRBD2 | TRBJ2-2 | TRBV9 | TGTGCCAGCAGCCCCCGACTAGCGGGAGCCGGCGGGGAGCTGTTTTTT | CASSPRLAGAGGELFF
. | TRBD1 | TRBJ1-1 | TRBV15 | TGTGCCACCTTGGACGGGACAGGGGGGAATGAAGCTTTCTTT | CATLDGTGGNEAFF
. | TRBD1 | TRBJ2-7 | TRBV19 | TGTGCCAGTAGCCCAGGGGGCAACTACGAGCAGTACTTC | CASSPGGNYEQYF
. | . | TRBJ1-2 | TRBV25-1 | TGTGCCAGCAGGGCCCGCACTAACTATGGCTACACCTTC | CASRARTNYGYTF
. | . | TRBJ2-7 | TRBV19 | TGTGCCAGTAGTATAGGGACTCAAGCTTACGAGCAGTACTTC | CASSIGTQAYEQYF
. | . | TRBJ1-1 | TRBV6-5 | TGTGCCAGCAGGTCGCCGGGGGGCGCTGAAGCTTTCTTT | CASRSPGGAEAFF
. | . | TRBJ2-5 | TRBV19 | TGTGCCAGTAGTATGGGGGGACCCCAGTACTTC | CASSMGGPQYF
once | . | TRBJ2-7 | TRBV18 | TGTGCCAGCTCACCAGATAATGCCGGGACTCGGCCCTACGAGCAGTACTTC | CASSPDNAGTRPYEQYF
. | . | TRBJ1-4 | TRBV20-1 | TGCAGTGCTAGTGAGGACCGCGGGAAAAAACTGTTTTTT | CSASEDRGKKLFF
. | TRBD2 | TRBJ2-1 | TRBV2 | TGTGCCAGCACGGGACTAGCGGGAACCTACAATGAGCAGTTCTTC | CASTGLAGTYNEQFF
. | . | TRBJ1-1 | TRBV25-1 | TGTGCCAGCAGTGAGGATTACAGTCCGGTCACTGAAGCTTTCTTT | CASSEDYSPVTEAFF